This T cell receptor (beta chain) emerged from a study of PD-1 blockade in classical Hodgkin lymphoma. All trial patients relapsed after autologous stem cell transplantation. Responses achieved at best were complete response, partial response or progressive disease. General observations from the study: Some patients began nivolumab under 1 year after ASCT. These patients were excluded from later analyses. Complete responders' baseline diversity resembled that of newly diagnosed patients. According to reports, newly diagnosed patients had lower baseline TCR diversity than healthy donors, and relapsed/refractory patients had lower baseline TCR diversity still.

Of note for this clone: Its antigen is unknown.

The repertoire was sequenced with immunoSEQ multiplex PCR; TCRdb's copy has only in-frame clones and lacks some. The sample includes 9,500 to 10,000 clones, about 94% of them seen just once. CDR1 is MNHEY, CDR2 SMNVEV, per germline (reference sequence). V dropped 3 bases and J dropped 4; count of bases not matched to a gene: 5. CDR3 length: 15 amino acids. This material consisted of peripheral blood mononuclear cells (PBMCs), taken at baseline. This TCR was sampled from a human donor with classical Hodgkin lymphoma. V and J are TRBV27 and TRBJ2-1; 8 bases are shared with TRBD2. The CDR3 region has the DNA TGTGCCAGCAGTTTCCCCGGGACTAGATACAATGAGCAGTTCTTC. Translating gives CASSFPGTRYNEQFF.